These 27 T cell receptor beta chains came from one sample sequenced in a study of T cell clonotyping in hematopoietic cell transplantation. The protocol was immunoSEQ multiplex PCR, while the TCRdb copy is restricted to in-frame clones and leaves out a portion. Of some 9,900 clones in the sample, about four fifths are singletons; the top ten hold roughly 7.9%. The sample was PBMCs, taken 30 days after allogeneic stem cell transplant. These receptors came from a female patient between 40 and 50 years old who had an allogeneic stem cell transplant from a related donor, so T cells may come from the graft donor. Some clones in this sample may be carry-over from other donors' samples.

The chain is built from TRBV29-1 and TRBJ2-7; perhaps TRBD2 as D (6 bases). The V and J ends lost 1 base and 2 bases respectively, with 15 bases between them. Germline-derived CDR1 and CDR2 are SQVTM and ANQGSEA. CDR3 length: 15 amino acids. CDR3 DNA: TGCAGCGTTGAAGGGGGGACCGGGAGACCCTACGAGCAGTACTTC. Translation: CSVEGGTGRPYEQYF.

The V call is TRBV6-4, the J call TRBJ2-1; 9 positions match TRBD2. The CDR3 has 15 residues. The germline V gene has CDR1 MRHNA and CDR2 SNTAGT. The J segment lost 6 bases and the V segment lost 3 bases, leaving 6 bases of the junction unmatched. CDR3 nucleotide sequence: TGTGCCAGCAGTGAGGTAGCGGGAGTTTCCAATGAGCAGTTCTTC. It translates to CASSEVAGVSNEQFF.

The chain joins TRBV29-1 to TRBJ2-2; 9 bases map to TRBD1. The CDR3 has 13 amino acids. The germline V gene encodes CDR1 SQVTM and CDR2 ANQGSEA. V gave up 7 bases and J gave up 6 bases; unmatched junction bases: 6. CDR3 in DNA: TGCAGCGGCGGGACAGGGTTTGCCGGGGAGCTGTTTTTT. Translation: CSGGTGFAGELFF.

The chain employs TRBV6-5 and TRBJ1-2; 7 positions match TRBD1. Germline V gene data show CDR1 as MNHEY and CDR2 as SVGAGI. Unmatched junction bases numbered 13, after V lost 4 bases and J lost 8 bases. CDR3 length: 15 residues. CDR3 in amino acids: CASSLRGTVEGGYTF. The CDR3 nucleotides are TGTGCCAGCAGTTTGAGGGGGACAGTGGAAGGAGGCTACACCTTC.

CDR3 nucleotide sequence: TGTGCCAGCAGCCCCTCAGGGAACGGGGAGACCCAGTACTTC. Amino acid sequence: CASSPSGNGETQYF. This chain connects TRBV9 to TRBJ2-5, with TRBD1 as a possible D gene (5 bases). Germline CDR1 SGDLS, CDR2 YYNGEE. The length of the CDR3 is 14 residues. V was shortened by 4 bases and J by 5 bases, with 15 bases between the two germline ends.

This chain uses TRBV5-1 with TRBJ2-3; 7 bases fit TRBD1. The CDR3 runs 14 residues. The germline V gene has CDR1 SGHRS and CDR2 YFSETQ. J gave up 3 bases and V 7 bases, and 8 bases lay outside the gene matches. This chain's CDR3 is CASFRDRDTDTQYF. The CDR3 DNA sequence: TGCGCCAGCTTCCGGGACAGAGATACAGATACGCAGTATTTT.

The rearrangement joins TRBV7-9 to TRBJ1-4; 9 bases match TRBD1. The junction had 6 bases not matched to a gene; V was cut back by 3 bases and J by 4 bases. Germline assignment: CDR1 SEHNR and CDR2 FQNEAQ (reference sequence). The CDR3 contains 16 residues. The CDR3 nucleotides are TGTGCCAGCAGCTTTAAGAGGACAGGGGATAATGAAAAACTGTTTTTT. Translated: CASSFKRTGDNEKLFF.

The V and J genes are TRBV5-1 and TRBJ2-3; D is unclear. CDR1 is SGHRS, CDR2 YFSETQ, per germline. CDR3 length: 18 residues. With 0 bases removed from V and 0 bases from J, the gap between germline ends came to 17 bases. CDR3: CASSLDVTKPPSTDTQYF. The CDR3, as DNA: TGCGCCAGCAGCTTGGACGTAACTAAACCTCCTAGCACAGATACGCAGTATTTT. Complete variable domain (other parts from reference TRBV5-1 and TRBJ2-3): KAGVTQTPRYLIKTRGQQVTLSCSPISGHRSVSWYQQTPGQGLQFLFEYFSETQRNKGNFPGRFSGRQFSNSRSEMNVSTLELGDSALYLCASSLDVTKPPSTDTQYFGPGTRLTVL.

This rearrangement joins TRBV7-8 to TRBJ1-2; the D is unclear. V was pared by 1 base and J by 8 bases, with 8 bases between. Per the germline V gene, CDR1 is SGHVS and CDR2 is FQNEAQ. This CDR3 contains 12 residues. The CDR3 DNA sequence: TGTGCCAGCAGCTTAGGAAGTTCAGGCTACACCTTC. Protein sequence: CASSLGSSGYTF.

About this clone itself: In the same sample, other DNA sequences code for this CDR3. The CDR3 region has the DNA TGTGCCAGTAGTAGGGACAGGGACGAGCAGTACTTC. It yields the protein CASSRDRDEQYF. This chain uses TRBV19 with TRBJ2-7, with TRBD1 matching over 9 bases. CDR1 is LNHDA, CDR2 SQIVND, per germline (reference sequence). Trimming at V came to 4 bases and at J to 5 bases, leaving 0 bases not matched to a gene. The CDR3 has 12 amino acids. The full variable domain, completed using reference TRBV19 and TRBJ2-7, is DGGITQSPKYLFRKEGQNVTLSCEQNLNHDAMYWYRQDPGQGLRLIYYSQIVNDFQKGDIAEGYSVSREKKESFPLTVTSAQKNPTAFYLCASSRDRDEQYFGPGTRLTVT.

This chain joins TRBV7-2 and TRBJ2-6; D unresolved. Trimming removed 5 bases from V and 0 bases from J, with 5 bases in between. The CDR3 length is 14 residues. CDR1 and CDR2 from the germline V gene are SGHTA and FQGNSA. As DNA, the CDR3 is TGTGCCAGCAGCCTTGACTCTGGGGCCAACGTCCTGACTTTC. Residues: CASSLDSGANVLTF.

The V gene is TRBV30, the J gene TRBJ1-5; 8 bases are shared with TRBD1. The junction had 17 bases not matched to a gene; V was cut back by 2 bases and J by 2 bases. The germline V gene has CDR1 GTSNPN and CDR2 SVGIG (reference sequence). This CDR3 is built from 19 residues. DNA of the CDR3: TGTGCCTGGAGTTCCAGCTTCTCAGGGGGCCGGTTTGGCAATCAGCCCCAGCATTTT. Residues: CAWSSSFSGGRFGNQPQHF.

The rearrangement joins TRBV5-6 to TRBJ2-7, with D tentatively TRBD1 or TRBD2 (5 bases each). The germline V and J ends were trimmed by 0 bases and 2 bases, with 9 bases remaining between them. Per the germline V gene, CDR1 is SGHDT and CDR2 is YYEEEE. The CDR3 runs to 14 residues. The CDR3 loop reads CASSLGGDTYEQYF. CDR3 in DNA: TGTGCCAGCAGCTTGGGAGGGGATACCTACGAGCAGTACTTC.

The gene calls are TRBV19 and TRBJ2-1; D gene unclear. V was trimmed by 5 bases and J by 1 base, leaving 21 bases between them. This CDR3 spans 18 amino acids. Germline CDR1 reads LNHDA; CDR2 reads SQIVND (reference sequence). The CDR3, as DNA: TGTGCCAGTAGTCCGAGATATGACGGACGGAGATCCTACAATGAGCAGTTCTTC. Encoded protein: CASSPRYDGRRSYNEQFF.

The V gene is TRBV6-1, the J gene TRBJ2-7; no reliable D call. CDR1 is MNHNS, CDR2 SASEGT, per germline. CDR3 length: 15 amino acids. V lost 0 bases, J lost 4 bases, and 13 bases lay in between. CDR3 residues: CASSEALEPPYEQYF. The CDR3 nucleotides read TGTGCCAGCAGTGAAGCCCTTGAGCCACCTTACGAGCAGTACTTC.

V and J are TRBV10-3 and TRBJ2-7; weak D call: TRBD1 (6 bases). This CDR3 is 13 amino acids long. The germline V gene encodes CDR1 ENHRY and CDR2 SYGVKD. V was trimmed by 8 bases and J by 4 bases, leaving 15 bases between them. The DNA of the CDR3 is TGTGCCATCGGCGCAGGGGATAGGTACGAGCAGTACTTC. It yields the protein CAIGAGDRYEQYF.

The rearrangement joins TRBV14 to TRBJ2-7; TRBD1 matches 7 bases. The CDR3 runs to 15 residues. The V and J ends lost 2 bases and 6 bases, in that order; junction bases with no gene match: 10. CDR1 is SGHDN and CDR2 is FVKESK in the germline V gene. CDR3 nucleotides: TGTGCCAGCAGCCAAAACAGGGGAGAGTCGCTCGAGCAGTACTTC. Encoded protein: CASSQNRGESLEQYF.

The chain is built from TRBV6-5 and TRBJ1-2; D not resolved. Per the germline V gene, CDR1 is MNHEY and CDR2 is SVGAGI. The CDR3 loop spans 14 amino acids. V was shortened by 4 bases and J by 1 base, with 10 bases between the two germline ends. Here the CDR3 DNA reads TGTGCCAGCAGTTCCGGACGGCATAACTATGGCTACACCTTC. Amino acids: CASSSGRHNYGYTF.

The rearrangement joins TRBV7-8 to TRBJ1-5; D unresolved. V shed 5 bases and J shed 0 bases, with 8 bases lying between them. Germline V gene sequence: CDR1 SGHVS, CDR2 FQNEAQ. This CDR3 comprises 14 residues. The CDR3 loop reads CASSPTGSNQPQHF. The CDR3 DNA follows: TGTGCCAGCAGCCCAACGGGTAGCAATCAGCCCCAGCATTTT. The entire variable domain, with the rest obtained from reference TRBV7-8 and TRBJ1-5, is as follows: GAGVSQSPRYKVAKRGQDVALRCDPISGHVSLFWYQQALGQGPEFLTYFQNEAQLDKSGLPSDRFFAERPEGSVSTLKIQRTQQEDSAVYLCASSPTGSNQPQHFGDGTRLSIL.

This chain joins TRBV6-5 and TRBJ2-3; either TRBD1 or TRBD2 may fit D (5 bases each). The CDR3 totals 12 residues. CDR1 and CDR2 from the germline V gene are MNHEY and SVGAGI. V was cut by 6 bases and J by 7 bases, with 11 bases left in between. The CDR3: CASSPGSHTQYF. The CDR3 region has the DNA TGTGCCAGCAGCCCAGGGAGCCATACGCAGTATTTT.

This chain connects TRBV7-8 to TRBJ2-5; possible D gene TRBD1, 6 bases. Trimming took 4 bases from V and 2 from J, leaving 20 bases between them. CDR1 is SGHVS and CDR2 is FQNEAQ in the germline V gene. CDR3 length: 17 residues. CDR3 residues: CASSSPRRGTVQETQYF. The DNA for the CDR3 is TGTGCCAGCAGCTCCCCCCGAAGGGGGACGGTGCAAGAGACCCAGTACTTC. The whole variable domain, remainder taken from reference TRBV7-8 and TRBJ2-5, is GAGVSQSPRYKVAKRGQDVALRCDPISGHVSLFWYQQALGQGPEFLTYFQNEAQLDKSGLPSDRFFAERPEGSVSTLKIQRTQQEDSAVYLCASSSPRRGTVQETQYFGPGTRLLVL.

The V call is TRBV5-5, the J call TRBJ1-1; possibly TRBD1 for D (5 bases). Germline V lookup: CDR1 SGHKS, CDR2 YYEKEE (reference sequence). The CDR3 totals 16 residues. V gave up 3 bases and J gave up 3 bases, with 18 bases separating them. CDR3 protein: CASSSTPGWRDTEAFF. The DNA for the CDR3 is TGTGCCAGCAGCTCGACTCCAGGGTGGCGGGACACTGAAGCTTTCTTT.

The rearrangement joins TRBV2 to TRBJ2-6; D is ambiguous. The CDR3 is 15 amino acids. V dropped 7 bases and J dropped 0 bases, with 10 bases sitting between them. Germline V gene data show CDR1 as SNHLY and CDR2 as FYNNEI. The chain's CDR3 is CASTSWSSGANVLTF. The DNA for the CDR3 is TGTGCCAGCACCTCCTGGAGCTCTGGGGCCAACGTCCTGACTTTC.

The chain joins TRBV10-3 to TRBJ2-1, with D maybe TRBD2 (5 bases). The CDR3 is 14 amino acids. V lost 8 bases to trimming and J lost 0 bases, with 11 bases between them. Germline CDR1 is ENHRY and CDR2 is SYGVKD. The CDR3 DNA reads TGTGCCATCTCCCGGGATAGCTCCTACAATGAGCAGTTCTTC. Its translation is CAISRDSSYNEQFF.

This clone occurred once. The chain uses TRBV27 and TRBJ2-7; no firm D call. Germline V gives CDR1 MNHEY, CDR2 SMNVEV (reference sequence). This CDR3 is 13 amino acids long. V was cut by 8 bases and J by 1 base, with 12 bases left in between. The CDR3 coding sequence is TGTGCCAGCGCGTCGTGGGCGTCCTACGAGCAGTACTTC. As protein: CASASWASYEQYF.

J is TRBJ2-2 and V is TRBV6-1, with D hard to call. Germline lookup yields CDR1 MNHNS and CDR2 SASEGT. V dropped 3 bases and J dropped 0 bases, with 8 bases sitting between them. The CDR3 length is 15 residues. The CDR3 nucleotides read TGTGCCAGCAGTGAGGTGGGGTCGAACACCGGGGAGCTGTTTTTT. It specifies CASSEVGSNTGELFF.

The rearrangement uses TRBV5-1 and TRBJ2-1; 7 bases match TRBD2. The CDR3 covers 15 residues. Germline values: CDR1 SGHRS, CDR2 YFSETQ. Germline trimming cut 5 bases from V and 3 bases from J; bases unmatched to any gene: 8. The CDR3 loop is CASRAGTTDYNEQFF. CDR3 sequence (DNA): TGCGCCAGCAGAGCCGGGACTACCGACTACAATGAGCAGTTCTTC. Filled out from reference TRBV5-1 and TRBJ2-1, the complete variable domain reads KAGVTQTPRYLIKTRGQQVTLSCSPISGHRSVSWYQQTPGQGLQFLFEYFSETQRNKGNFPGRFSGRQFSNSRSEMNVSTLELGDSALYLCASRAGTTDYNEQFFGPGTRLTVL.